This paragraph reports one TCR beta chain. What it binds is unknown. This sample was taken from a study of T cell repertoires in cytomegalovirus infection. Study-wide background: In the study, CMV epitopes included recently identified HLA-C-restricted and well-studied HLA-B-restricted ones. Public TCR beta signature analysis indicated the presence of both CMV infection and matching HLA type. The study, taken as a whole, reports: There were HLA-C-restricted CMV-specific TCR beta clonotypes dominating the ex vivo response.

The CDR3 runs 14 residues. The germline gives CDR1 SEHNR, CDR2 FQNEAQ (reference sequence). V lost 5 bases, J lost 5 bases, and 15 bases lay in between. Via MiXCR, TCRdb re-called the reads, giving one row per CDR3 protein. In the table there are 450,000 to 650,000 distinct CDR3 sequences, roughly 43% of which are singletons. The input for sequencing was cultured PBMCs, taken from culture after CMV antigen stimulation. The TCR comes from a human donor in good health (CMV status not recorded). Some clones in this sample may be carry-over from other donors' samples. This chain joins TRBV7-9 and TRBJ2-5; possibly TRBD1 for D (6 bases). CDR3 sequence: CASSLTVRGETQYF. The CDR3 nucleotides are TGTGCCAGCAGCCTGACCGTAAGGGGGGAGACCCAGTACTTC. The full variable domain, rest sourced from reference TRBV7-9 and TRBJ2-5, is DTGVSQNPRHKITKRGQNVTFRCDPISEHNRLYWYRQTLGQGPEFLTYFQNEAQLEKSRLLSDRFSAERPKGSFSTLEIQRTEQGDSAMYLCASSLTVRGETQYFGPGTRLLVL.